The 26 T cell receptor beta chains reported below all come from one sample, sequenced in a study of blood T cell repertoires in COVID-19. Sequencing was performed with immunoSEQ multiplex PCR; in TCRdb, only in-frame clones are kept and a portion is missing. The sample consists of about 34,000 clones, 80% of them appearing once. The sequenced sample consisted of peripheral blood. All receptors come from a woman aged 70-85 years with acute or convalescent COVID-19.

This chain joins TRBV2 and TRBJ2-1; a weak D match, TRBD2 (7 bases). The ends were cut back, 3 bases at V and 6 bases at J, with 15 bases in the middle. CDR1 SNHLY and CDR2 FYNNEI come from the germline V gene. This CDR3 is built from 15 residues. CDR3 coding DNA: TGTGCCAGCAGTGACGAGCCGGGGGGCGGCAATGAGCAGTTCTTC. Translation gives CASSDEPGGGNEQFF.

The chain has TRBV4-1 and TRBJ1-1; D is uncertain. Germline CDR1 reads MGHRA; CDR2 reads YSYEKL. Trimming removed 1 base from V and 4 bases from J, with 10 bases in between. The CDR3 consists of 14 residues. In DNA form, the CDR3 reads TGCGCCAGCAGCCAAGTAGTACAGAGCACTGAAGCTTTCTTT. Protein: CASSQVVQSTEAFF.

This chain links TRBV5-1 with TRBJ2-1; D is perhaps TRBD1 (6 bases). CDR1 and CDR2 from the germline V gene are SGHRS and YFSETQ. The CDR3 sequence is 15 residues long. Trimming removed 0 bases from V and 1 base from J, with 8 bases in between. The chain's CDR3 is CASSLEGESYNEQFF. CDR3 nucleotide sequence: TGCGCCAGCAGCTTGGAGGGGGAATCCTACAATGAGCAGTTCTTC.

The V and J genes are TRBV7-2 and TRBJ2-2, with TRBD1 matching 8 bases. CDR3 length: 16 amino acids. Germline V lookup: CDR1 SGHTA, CDR2 FQGNSA. V shed 11 bases, J shed 0 bases, and the junction held 11 bases outside the gene matches. CDR3 nucleotide sequence: TGTGCCGTTATAACAGGGGGAATCGCGAACACCGGGGAGCTGTTTTTT. Translating gives CAVITGGIANTGELFF. Full variable domain (missing parts from reference TRBV7-2 and TRBJ2-2): GAGVSQSPSNKVTEKGKDVELRCDPISGHTALYWYRQSLGQGLEFLIYFQGNSAPDKSGLPSDRFSAERTGGSVSTLTIQRTQQEDSAVYLCAVITGGIANTGELFFGEGSRLTVL.

The chain combines TRBV6-5 with TRBJ2-7; 9 positions agree with TRBD1. Germline-derived CDR1 and CDR2 are MNHEY and SVGAGI. The CDR3 spans 13 residues. The trim removed 4 bases at V and 4 bases at J, leaving 2 bases unmatched. The CDR3 DNA reads as TGTGCCAGCAGTTCGGGACAGGGATACGAGCAGTACTTC. This sequence encodes CASSSGQGYEQYF.

The chain employs TRBV5-1 and TRBJ1-1; D is possibly TRBD1 (5 bases). The CDR3 is made up of 14 amino acids. V dropped 0 bases and J dropped 1 base, with 7 bases sitting between them. Germline values: CDR1 SGHRS, CDR2 YFSETQ. The CDR3 loop reads CASSLADRNTEAFF. In DNA, the CDR3 is TGCGCCAGCAGCTTGGCCGACAGGAACACTGAAGCTTTCTTT.

The chain is built from TRBV11-2 and TRBJ2-1, with TRBD2 matching 11 bases. In germline, CDR1 is SGHAT, CDR2 FQNNGV. The CDR3 has 14 amino acids. The junction had 8 bases not matched to a gene; V was cut back by 3 bases and J by 13 bases. The CDR3 region is CASSFETSGGPQFF. The CDR3 coding sequence is TGTGCCAGCAGCTTCGAAACTAGCGGGGGCCCACAGTTCTTC.

The CDR3 here is CASSLPTGFIHEQYF. In DNA, the CDR3 is TGTGCCAGCAGCCTCCCGACAGGTTTCATCCACGAGCAGTACTTC. The chain has TRBV11-2 and TRBJ2-7; D might be TRBD1 (6 bases). Germline values: CDR1 SGHAT, CDR2 FQNNGV. Trimming pared 5 bases from V and 5 bases from J, leaving 19 bases between. CDR3 length: 15 amino acids.

Many counts were recorded for this clone. The V and J genes are TRBV29-1 and TRBJ2-1; no clear D. This CDR3 has 13 amino acids. V was pared by 4 bases and J by 4 bases, with 11 bases between. Per germline, CDR1 SQVTM and CDR2 ANQGSEA. CDR3 in DNA: TGCAGCGTTGTGTTAGCTGGATACAATGAGCAGTTCTTC. Amino acids: CSVVLAGYNEQFF.

The rearrangement uses TRBV11-2 and TRBJ2-3, with D perhaps TRBD2 (7 bases). CDR1 and CDR2 (germline): SGHAT, FQNNGV. This CDR3 spans 15 amino acids. Trimming took 1 base from V and 5 from J, leaving 13 bases between them. The CDR3 nucleotides read TGTGCCAGCAGCTTAGGGGGCGGGGGCAAAGATACGCAGTATTTT. This gives the protein CASSLGGGGKDTQYF.

This chain uses TRBV6-6 with TRBJ2-7; the match to TRBD1 covers 9 bases. The CDR3 totals 11 residues. The germline gives CDR1 MNHNY, CDR2 SVGAGI (reference sequence). The CDR3 is CVTRDRVFEYF. The CDR3 DNA reads as TGTGTAACGAGGGACAGGGTATTTGAGTACTTC.

V is TRBV7-9 and J is TRBJ1-4, with 9 nucleotides matching TRBD1. The trim removed 5 bases at V and 6 bases at J, leaving 7 bases unmatched. The germline V gene encodes CDR1 SEHNR and CDR2 FQNEAQ (reference sequence). There are 15 residues in the CDR3. The CDR3 DNA is TGTGCCAGCAGCATTAGACAGGGGGGGCATGAAAAACTGTTTTTT. This sequence encodes CASSIRQGGHEKLFF.

The chain employs TRBV28 and TRBJ1-3, with D perhaps TRBD1 (5 bases). CDR1 MDHEN and CDR2 SYDVKM come from the germline V gene. Trimming shortened V by 1 base and J by 10 bases, and 11 bases separated the two germline ends. This CDR3 has 13 amino acids. The CDR3 region is CASSLLGTGTIYF. The DNA of the CDR3 is TGTGCCAGCAGTTTATTGGGGACTGGGACCATATATTTT.

As for this clone: This sample also contains other DNA sequences that code for the same CDR3. This rearrangement joins TRBV5-1 to TRBJ2-5; unclear D gene. Per germline, CDR1 SGHRS and CDR2 YFSETQ. This CDR3 contains 13 residues. The V end was cut by 2 bases, the J end by 1 base, with 6 bases between. The chain's CDR3 is CASSLNGQETQYF. The CDR3 DNA is TGCGCCAGCAGCTTAAACGGCCAAGAGACCCAGTACTTC.

This clone is medium-sized within its sample. The chain couples TRBV28 to TRBJ1-1; D gene ambiguous. Germline CDR1 MDHEN, CDR2 SYDVKM. The CDR3 is 17 residues long. V was clipped by 6 bases and J by 0 bases, with 20 bases between them. CDR3 region: CASSLEEGAVMNTEAFF. CDR3 coding DNA: TGTGCCAGCAGCCTCGAGGAGGGCGCCGTAATGAACACTGAAGCTTTCTTT. The whole variable domain, filled in from reference TRBV28 and TRBJ1-1, reads DVKVTQSSRYLVKRTGEKVFLECVQDMDHENMFWYRQDPGLGLRLIYFSYDVKMKEKGDIPEGYSVSREKKERFSLILESASTNQTSMYLCASSLEEGAVMNTEAFFGQGTRLTVV.

V gene TRBV2 combines with J gene TRBJ1-2; weak D call: TRBD1 (6 bases). V was clipped by 1 base and J by 7 bases, with 13 bases between them. Germline V gene data show CDR1 as SNHLY and CDR2 as FYNNEI. The CDR3 covers 14 residues. CDR3 protein: CASSEEQGAGGYTF. The CDR3 region has the DNA TGTGCCAGCAGTGAAGAACAGGGAGCTGGTGGCTACACCTTC.

The chain employs TRBV28 and TRBJ2-3, with 12 positions matching TRBD2. The ends lost 4 bases at V and 5 bases at J; junction bases unmatched: 4. CDR1 is MDHEN and CDR2 is SYDVKM in the germline V gene. This CDR3 spans 15 amino acids. CDR3 bases: TGTGCCAGCAGTTCTAGCGGGAGGGGTAAAGATACGCAGTATTTT. Protein: CASSSSGRGKDTQYF.

The chain couples TRBV3-1 (or the pseudogene TRBV3-2) to TRBJ2-7; TRBD2 might be the D (5 bases). Germline V gives CDR1 LGHDT, CDR2 YNNKEL (reference sequence). Trimming removed 0 bases at V and 4 bases at J, with 19 bases between. CDR3 length equals 17 residues. The CDR3 DNA sequence: TGTGCCAGCAGCCAAGATAACCGGGGTTGGGAGTTATACGAGCAGTACTTC. Protein product: CASSQDNRGWELYEQYF.

The chain couples TRBV11-2 to TRBJ2-2; 10 nucleotides match TRBD1. The CDR3 spans 19 residues. J gave up 2 bases and V 6 bases, and 15 bases lay outside the gene matches. CDR1 is SGHAT, CDR2 FQNNGV, per germline. CDR3 sequence reads: CASRLRGARQGANTGELFF. The DNA of the CDR3 is TGTGCCAGCAGGCTTAGGGGAGCGAGACAGGGGGCTAACACCGGGGAGCTGTTTTTT.

The genes are TRBV11-2 and TRBJ1-1; maybe TRBD1 (5 bases). Per the germline V gene, CDR1 is SGHAT and CDR2 is FQNNGV. The ends were cut back, 1 base at V and 0 bases at J, with 9 bases in the middle. The CDR3 contains 15 residues. CDR3 bases: TGTGCCAGCAGCTTAGGCCCAGGGATGAACACTGAAGCTTTCTTT. It encodes CASSLGPGMNTEAFF.

The rearrangement uses TRBV7-2 and TRBJ1-1; TRBD1 matches 9 bases. J lost 0 bases, V lost 5 bases, and 7 bases had no gene match. Germline V gene sequence: CDR1 SGHTA, CDR2 FQGNSA. This CDR3 has 16 amino acids. This chain's CDR3 is CASSPGQGTMNTEAFF. The CDR3 DNA follows: TGTGCCAGCAGCCCTGGACAGGGGACAATGAACACTGAAGCTTTCTTT.

V and J are TRBV6-5 and TRBJ2-1, with D possibly being TRBD2 (5 bases). Per germline, CDR1 MNHEY and CDR2 SVGAGI. There are 13 residues in the CDR3. V was clipped by 5 bases and J by 6 bases, with 11 bases between them. This chain's CDR3 is CASSPLGGNEQFF. The CDR3 DNA follows: TGTGCCAGCAGTCCCCTAGGAGGCAATGAGCAGTTCTTC.

The CDR3 nucleotides read TGTGCCAGCAGTGAACGTGTCCGGAGCGGGGGTTCCGGGGAGCTGTTTTTT. Translating gives CASSERVRSGGSGELFF. The genes are TRBV6-1 and TRBJ2-2; TRBD2 aligns across 8 bases. V dropped 2 bases and J dropped 6; count of bases not matched to a gene: 11. The CDR3 has 17 amino acids. CDR1 and CDR2 from the germline V gene are MNHNS and SASEGT.

V is TRBV6-5 and J is TRBJ2-1; 11 nucleotides line up with TRBD2. V lost 5 bases to trimming and J lost 7 bases; unmatched junction nucleotides: 7. Germline values: CDR1 MNHEY, CDR2 SVGAGI. The CDR3 sequence is 15 residues long. This chain's CDR3 is CASSQVAGGMNEQFF. The CDR3 nucleotides read TGTGCCAGCAGTCAGGTAGCGGGAGGGATGAATGAGCAGTTCTTC.

J is TRBJ2-5 and V is TRBV3-1 (or the pseudogene TRBV3-2); no clear D. CDR3 length: 11 residues. The V end lost 7 bases, the J end lost 5 bases, and 8 bases lay between the germline ends. CDR1 LGHDT and CDR2 YNNKEL come from the germline V gene (reference sequence). The CDR3: CASTQRETQYF. The CDR3 DNA follows: TGTGCCAGCACCCAGAGGGAGACCCAGTACTTC.

The rearrangement uses TRBV5-4 and TRBJ2-1, with D unresolved. Germline assignment: CDR1 SGHNT and CDR2 YYREEE (reference sequence). V shed 3 bases and J shed 7 bases, with 11 bases lying between them. The CDR3 sequence is 13 residues long. The CDR3 DNA sequence: TGTGCCAGCAGCTCCCCCACGGGTAATGAGCAGTTCTTC. Its protein is CASSSPTGNEQFF.